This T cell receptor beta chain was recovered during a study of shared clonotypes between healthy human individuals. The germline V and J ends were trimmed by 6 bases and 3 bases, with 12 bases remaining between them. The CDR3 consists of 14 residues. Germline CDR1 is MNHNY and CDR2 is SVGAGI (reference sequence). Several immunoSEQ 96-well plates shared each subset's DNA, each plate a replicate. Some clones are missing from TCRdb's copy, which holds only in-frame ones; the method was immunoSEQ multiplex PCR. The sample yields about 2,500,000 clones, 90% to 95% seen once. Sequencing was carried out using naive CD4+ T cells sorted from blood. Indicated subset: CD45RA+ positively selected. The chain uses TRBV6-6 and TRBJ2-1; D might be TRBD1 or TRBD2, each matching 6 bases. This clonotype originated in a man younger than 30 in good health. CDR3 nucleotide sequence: TGTGCCAGCAGGCTGGAGGGGGTCTACAATGAGCAGTTCTTC. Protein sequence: CASRLEGVYNEQFF.